This T cell receptor beta chain was sequenced during a study of cytomegalovirus exposure and HLA in healthy donors. Study overall: Researchers found that just over 80% of 398 genotyped donors fell within the Caucasian-associated ancestry cluster. Findings and limits, study-wide: CMV serostatus was the sole immune exposure data available. V- and J-gene trimming of TCR beta was linked (in a later analysis) to a missense DCLRE1C variant. The authors enumerated roughly 160 TCR beta chains as linked to cytomegalovirus.

V lost 4 bases to trimming and J lost 4 bases; unmatched junction nucleotides: 6. From germline, CDR1 is SGHTA and CDR2 FQGNSA. The CDR3 is 16 amino acids. PCR primers comprised 60 Vbeta and 13 Jbeta primers. Data came from immunoSEQ multiplex PCR; TCRdb stores just in-frame clones and leaves some out. The sample shows approximately 77,000 clones, around three quarters of them seen only once. There are a few counts of this clone. The antigen is undetermined. The sequenced material came from PBMCs. The receptor comes from a male donor in good health and CMV-seropositive. The rearrangement joins TRBV7-2 to TRBJ2-7, with 14 bases aligning to TRBD2. The CDR3 protein is CASSSQGLAGGYEQYF. As DNA, the CDR3 is TGTGCCAGCAGCTCCCAAGGACTAGCGGGGGGATACGAGCAGTACTTC.